Listed here are 25 T cell receptor beta chains from one sample, sequenced in a study of regulatory T cells in long-lasting Graves disease. Time point defined: newly diagnosed GD, antithyroid drugs for less than 3 months. Construction of the TCR library relied on RNA isolated from PBMCs. Both iRepertoire HTBI primers and Arm-PCR of CDR3 regions were used to build the TCR beta libraries. TCRdb re-analysed the multiplex PCR reads in MiXCR, keeping a single row per CDR3 protein. The sample comprises about 380,000 distinct CDR3 sequences, about a sixth of which are singletons, and about 24% rests with the top ten. The sample consisted of peripheral blood mononuclear cells (PBMCs), taken at new diagnosis, from a patient treated with antithyroid drugs. The receptors shown here come from a female donor with Graves disease.

A few counts support this clonotype. V usage is TRBV29-1 and J usage is TRBJ2-2; D not resolved. The CDR3 is 11 residues long. Trimming left V 7 bases short and J 1 base short, with 4 bases between. The germline V gene has CDR1 SQVTM and CDR2 ANQGSEA. The CDR3 DNA follows: TGCAGCGCCATGAACACCGGGGAGCTGTTTTTT. Protein: CSAMNTGELFF.

This clonotype was counted at least ten times. The chain has TRBV28 and TRBJ2-2; 7 bases line up with TRBD1. Germline CDR1 reads MDHEN; CDR2 reads SYDVKM. V dropped 4 bases and J dropped 1; count of bases not matched to a gene: 3. This CDR3 region has 15 residues. The CDR3 spells CASSSRQGNTGELFF. Written as DNA, the CDR3 is TGTGCCAGCAGTTCTAGACAGGGGAACACCGGGGAGCTGTTTTTT.

This clonotype was seen ten or more times. The chain is built from TRBV6-5 and TRBJ2-1; TRBD2 aligns across 11 bases. Per the germline V gene, CDR1 is MNHEY and CDR2 is SVGAGI. Trimming took 4 bases from V and 7 from J; bases not matched to a gene: 12. The CDR3 spans 17 residues. CDR3 DNA sequence: TGTGCCAGCAGTTTGGTGCTAGCGGGAGGTCGGTATAATGAGCAGTTCTTC. As protein: CASSLVLAGGRYNEQFF.

This clonotype was observed at least ten times. V usage is TRBV3-1 and J usage is TRBJ2-3; D remains ambiguous. CDR1 and CDR2 (germline): LGHDT, YNNKEL (reference sequence). The CDR3 contains 14 residues. Trimming stripped 1 base from V and 0 bases from J, with 5 bases between. CDR3 bases: TGTGCCAGCAGCCAAGGAGATAGCACAGATACGCAGTATTTT. Amino acid sequence: CASSQGDSTDTQYF.

This clonotype was detected once. V gene TRBV2 combines with J gene TRBJ2-6; no clear D gene. V was pared by 6 bases and J by 2 bases, with 8 bases between. CDR3 length equals 14 residues. Germline V gene lookup returns CDR1 SNHLY and CDR2 FYNNEI. CDR3 in amino acids: CASSPLAGANVLTF. In DNA form, the CDR3 reads TGTGCCAGCAGCCCCCTGGCTGGGGCCAACGTCCTGACTTTC.

There are many counts of this clonotype. V usage is TRBV6-2 or TRBV6-3 and J usage is TRBJ2-7; 10 bases are a match to TRBD1. This CDR3 has 16 residues. Germline trimming cut 2 bases from V and 5 bases from J; bases unmatched to any gene: 9. CDR1 and CDR2 from the germline V gene are MNHEY and SVGEGT. CDR3 DNA: TGTGCCAGCAGTTACGGAGGCGGGACAGGGGTAGACGAGCAGTACTTC. Protein sequence: CASSYGGGTGVDEQYF.

The chain links TRBV27 to TRBJ2-3, with 10 bases lining up with TRBD2. Per germline, CDR1 MNHEY and CDR2 SMNVEV (reference sequence). The V gene end was trimmed by 5 bases and the J gene end by 1 base; junction bases not matched to a gene: 9. This CDR3 region has 17 residues. The CDR3 coding sequence is TGTGCCAGCAGTCCCAGACGGCTAGCGGGGGGCACAGATACGCAGTATTTT. Its protein product is CASSPRRLAGGTDTQYF.

This clonotype has at least ten counts. The CDR3 spells CASSQTGAAGNTIYF. The CDR3 DNA reads TGTGCCAGCAGTCAAACAGGGGCTGCTGGAAACACCATATATTTT. V is TRBV6-1 and J is TRBJ1-3, with 7 bases identical to TRBD1. Per germline, CDR1 MNHNS and CDR2 SASEGT. J gave up 2 bases and V 5 bases, and 6 bases lay outside the gene matches. The CDR3 contains 15 residues.

The table lists this clonotype with many counts. V and J are TRBV2 and TRBJ2-1; 13 bases match TRBD2. This CDR3 has 18 amino acids. Germline CDR1 and CDR2: SNHLY and FYNNEI. V was clipped by 7 bases and J by 0 bases; unmatched bases: 9. CDR3 sequence: CASMNSGTSGISYNEQFF. The CDR3 bases are TGTGCCAGCATGAACTCAGGGACTAGCGGGATCTCCTACAATGAGCAGTTCTTC. Using reference TRBV2 and TRBJ2-1 for the parts outside the CDR3, the full variable domain is EPEVTQTPSHQVTQMGQEVILRCVPISNHLYFYWYRQILGQKVEFLVSFYNNEISEKSEIFDDQFSVERPDGSNFTLKIRSTKLEDSAMYFCASMNSGTSGISYNEQFFGPGTRLTVL.

In its sample, this clonotype was seen many times. The CDR3 region is CASSLEVETQYF. As DNA, the CDR3 is TGTGCCAGCAGCCTCGAGGTGGAGACCCAGTACTTC. The V and J genes are TRBV7-9 and TRBJ2-5; D ambiguous. CDR1 and CDR2 (germline): SEHNR, FQNEAQ (reference sequence). The CDR3 has 12 residues. Deletions cut 5 bases from V and 5 bases from J, with 9 bases between. The whole variable domain, remainder taken from reference TRBV7-9 and TRBJ2-5, is DTGVSQNPRHKITKRGQNVTFRCDPISEHNRLYWYRQTLGQGPEFLTYFQNEAQLEKSRLLSDRFSAERPKGSFSTLEIQRTEQGDSAMYLCASSLEVETQYFGPGTRLLVL.

There are many counts of this clonotype. The V call is TRBV5-1, the J call TRBJ2-7; 12 bases are shared with TRBD2. Losses at the gene ends were 0 bases for V and 4 bases for J; bases not matched to a gene: 5. This CDR3 comprises 16 residues. The germline gives CDR1 SGHRS, CDR2 YFSETQ. The CDR3 DNA sequence: TGCGCCAGCAGCTTGGGACTAGCGGGAGCCGGGTACGAGCAGTACTTC. This translates into CASSLGLAGAGYEQYF.

This clonotype has a handful of counts. For the CDR3, the DNA is TGTGCCAGCAGCGCCCAGGGGGATCAGCCCCAGCATTTT. Its translation: CASSAQGDQPQHF. The gene calls are TRBV7-9 and TRBJ1-5; 7 positions match TRBD1. CDR1 is SEHNR and CDR2 is FQNEAQ in the germline V gene (reference sequence). This CDR3 has 13 amino acids. Germline trimming cut 5 bases from V and 5 bases from J; bases unmatched to any gene: 3.

This clonotype was counted only a few times. The V call is TRBV19, the J call TRBJ1-1, with 7 nucleotides matching TRBD1. This CDR3 region has 12 residues. V shed 6 bases, J shed 4 bases, and the junction held 2 bases outside the gene matches. Germline V gives CDR1 LNHDA, CDR2 SQIVND (reference sequence). The CDR3 DNA sequence: TGTGCCAGTAGAGAGGGGGCCACTGAAGCTTTCTTT. It yields the protein CASREGATEAFF.

This clonotype showed up just a few times. The genes are TRBV19 and TRBJ2-7; D gene uncertain. The germline V gene encodes CDR1 LNHDA and CDR2 SQIVND (reference sequence). The CDR3 has 13 amino acids. Trimming removed 5 bases from V and 5 bases from J, with 13 bases in between. CDR3 amino acids: CASSHRTVHEQYF. CDR3 coding DNA: TGTGCCAGTAGTCACCGAACCGTCCACGAGCAGTACTTC.

This clonotype was counted ten times or more. The V and J genes are TRBV11-2 and TRBJ2-1; D gene unclear. V lost 4 bases and J lost 8, with 9 bases in between. Germline V gives CDR1 SGHAT, CDR2 FQNNGV. The CDR3 is 12 residues long. This chain's CDR3 is CASSSAGHEQFF. The CDR3 nucleotides read TGTGCCAGCAGCTCCGCCGGGCATGAGCAGTTCTTC.

This clonotype was detected ten times or more. The V gene is TRBV20-1, the J gene TRBJ1-1, with 7 positions matching TRBD1. Germline V CDR1 and CDR2: DFQATT, SNEGSKA (reference sequence). This CDR3 is 14 amino acids long. V shed 1 base, J shed 2 bases, and the junction held 4 bases outside the gene matches. CDR3 in amino acids: CSARVAGGNTEAFF. DNA for the CDR3: TGCAGTGCTAGAGTCGCAGGGGGAAACACTGAAGCTTTCTTT.

There are many counts of this clonotype. CDR3 in amino acids: CASGLPFRDTQYF. CDR3 nucleotide sequence: TGTGCTAGTGGTCTTCCTTTCCGGGATACGCAGTATTTT. V is TRBV12-5 and J is TRBJ2-3; no clear D gene. The CDR3 totals 13 residues. V was trimmed by 5 bases and J by 6 bases, leaving 12 bases between them. The germline V gene has CDR1 LGHNT and CDR2 FRNRAP.

This clonotype was observed at least ten times. The chain recombines TRBV24-1 with TRBJ1-4; 11 bases line up with TRBD1. V shed 9 bases, J shed 7 bases, and the junction held 12 bases outside the gene matches. The CDR3 consists of 16 residues. Germline CDR1 KGHDR, CDR2 SFDVKD. The CDR3 spells CATAGQGAPHVEKLFF. CDR3 sequence (DNA): TGTGCCACCGCCGGACAGGGGGCGCCTCACGTTGAAAAACTGTTTTTT.

This clonotype was observed a handful of times. This sequence joins TRBV6-1 and TRBJ1-2; weak D call: TRBD1 (6 bases). V gave up 6 bases and J gave up 6 bases, with 17 bases separating them. This CDR3 has 14 residues. CDR1 MNHNS and CDR2 SASEGT come from the germline V gene. CDR3 loop: CASSRTTGFHGYTF. CDR3 sequence (DNA): TGTGCCAGCAGCAGGACCACAGGGTTTCATGGCTACACCTTC.

This clonotype was observed a handful of times. This chain joins TRBV4-3 and TRBJ2-7, with 13 bases matching TRBD2. Germline lookup yields CDR1 LGHNA and CDR2 YSLEER. Trimming at V came to 3 bases and at J to 0 bases, leaving 5 bases not matched to a gene. This CDR3 has 17 amino acids. In nucleotides, the CDR3 is TGCGCCAGCAGCCAGACGACTAGCGGGAGGAGCTCCTACGAGCAGTACTTC. Its translation: CASSQTTSGRSSYEQYF.

This clonotype has at least ten counts. The V and J genes are TRBV5-1 and TRBJ1-6, with D uncertain. CDR3 length: 14 residues. Germline-derived CDR1 and CDR2 are SGHRS and YFSETQ. The V end was cut by 4 bases, the J end by 5 bases, with 10 bases between. CDR3 sequence (DNA): TGCGCCAGCAGCCGGACGGAAAATAATTCACCCCTCCACTTT. Translating it yields CASSRTENNSPLHF.

This clonotype has ten or more counts. The rearrangement uses TRBV15 and TRBJ2-5; 9 nucleotides align to TRBD2. V was clipped by 0 bases and J by 5 bases; unmatched bases: 1. The germline V gene has CDR1 LNHNV and CDR2 YYDKDF (reference sequence). The CDR3 sequence is 14 residues long. The CDR3 is CATSRDLAGETQYF. Written as DNA, the CDR3 is TGTGCCACCAGCAGAGACCTAGCGGGGGAGACCCAGTACTTC. Together with reference TRBV15 and TRBJ2-5, the CDR3 gives the full variable domain: DAMVIQNPRYQVTQFGKPVTLSCSQTLNHNVMYWYQQKSSQAPKLLFHYYDKDFNNEADTPDNFQSRRPNTSFCFLDIRSPGLGDTAMYLCATSRDLAGETQYFGPGTRLLVL.

In this sample, this clonotype turned up many times. The chain is built from TRBV12-3 or TRBV12-4 and TRBJ1-2; maybe TRBD1 (5 bases). The CDR3 has 17 amino acids. Trimming left V 5 bases short and J 4 bases short, with 23 bases between. In nucleotides, the CDR3 is TGTGCCAGCAGTCCCCTACCTCGGGGCAGACGATTCTATGGCTACACCTTC. It codes for CASSPLPRGRRFYGYTF.

The V gene is TRBV7-9, the J gene TRBJ2-5; tentatively, D is TRBD2 (6 bases). Germline CDR1 SEHNR, CDR2 FQNEAQ (reference sequence). Trimming took off 0 bases at V and 5 bases at J, with 10 bases between the two ends. The length of the CDR3 is 14 residues. The CDR3 DNA follows: TGTGCCAGCAGCTTAGCGCAGGGACTGGAGACCCAGTACTTC. Its translation: CASSLAQGLETQYF.

This clonotype was observed at least ten times. This rearrangement joins TRBV7-2 to TRBJ2-2; D is unresolved. The germline V gene encodes CDR1 SGHTA and CDR2 FQGNSA. The ends were cut back, 7 bases at V and 6 bases at J, with 12 bases in the middle. The CDR3 is made up of 13 amino acids. CDR3 DNA sequence: TGTGCCAGCACCCCCCAGCGCTCCGGGGAGCTGTTTTTT. Translation: CASTPQRSGELFF. The full variable domain, in which reference TRBV7-2 and TRBJ2-2 provide the parts outside the CDR3, is GAGVSQSPSNKVTEKGKDVELRCDPISGHTALYWYRQSLGQGLEFLIYFQGNSAPDKSGLPSDRFSAERTGGSVSTLTIQRTQQEDSAVYLCASTPQRSGELFFGEGSRLTVL.